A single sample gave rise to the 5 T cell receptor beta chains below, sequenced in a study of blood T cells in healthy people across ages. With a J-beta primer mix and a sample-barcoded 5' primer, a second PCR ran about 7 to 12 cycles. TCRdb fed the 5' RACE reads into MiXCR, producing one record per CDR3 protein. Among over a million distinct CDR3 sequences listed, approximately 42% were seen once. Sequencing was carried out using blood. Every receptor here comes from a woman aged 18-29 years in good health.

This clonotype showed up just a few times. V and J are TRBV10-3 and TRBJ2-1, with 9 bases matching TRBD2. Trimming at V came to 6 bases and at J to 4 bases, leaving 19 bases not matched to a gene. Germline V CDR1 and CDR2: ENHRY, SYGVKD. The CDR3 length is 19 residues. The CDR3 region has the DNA TGTGCCATCAGCGCCGTAATCGGGCGGGGGGGGCCCACTTACAATGAGCAGTTCTTC. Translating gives CAISAVIGRGGPTYNEQFF.

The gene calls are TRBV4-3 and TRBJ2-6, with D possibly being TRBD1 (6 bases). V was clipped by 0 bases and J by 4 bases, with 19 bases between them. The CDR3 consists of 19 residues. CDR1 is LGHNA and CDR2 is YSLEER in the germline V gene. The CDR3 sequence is CASSQEKGQGTLGANVLTF. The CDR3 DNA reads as TGCGCCAGCAGCCAAGAAAAGGGGCAGGGGACGTTAGGGGCCAACGTCCTGACTTTC.

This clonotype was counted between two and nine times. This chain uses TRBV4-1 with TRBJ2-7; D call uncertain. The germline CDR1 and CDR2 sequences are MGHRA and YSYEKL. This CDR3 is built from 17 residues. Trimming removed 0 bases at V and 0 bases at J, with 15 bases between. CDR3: CASSQDPEQPFSYEQYF. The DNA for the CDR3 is TGCGCCAGCAGCCAAGATCCGGAACAGCCCTTCTCCTACGAGCAGTACTTC.

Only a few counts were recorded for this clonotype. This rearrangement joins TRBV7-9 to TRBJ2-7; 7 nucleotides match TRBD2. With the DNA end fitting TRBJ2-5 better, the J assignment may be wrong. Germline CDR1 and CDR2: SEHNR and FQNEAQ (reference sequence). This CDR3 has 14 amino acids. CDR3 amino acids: CASSLGLAIQTQYF. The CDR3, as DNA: TGTGCCAGCAGCTTAGGACTAGCTATTCAGACCCAGTACTTC.

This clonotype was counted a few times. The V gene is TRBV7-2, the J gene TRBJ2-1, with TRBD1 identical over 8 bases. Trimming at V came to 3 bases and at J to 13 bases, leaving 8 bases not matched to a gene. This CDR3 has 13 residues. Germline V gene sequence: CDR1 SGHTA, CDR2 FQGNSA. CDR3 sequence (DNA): TGTGCCAGCAGCTTGAGGGGACAGGTTGAACAGTTCTTC. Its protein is CASSLRGQVEQFF.